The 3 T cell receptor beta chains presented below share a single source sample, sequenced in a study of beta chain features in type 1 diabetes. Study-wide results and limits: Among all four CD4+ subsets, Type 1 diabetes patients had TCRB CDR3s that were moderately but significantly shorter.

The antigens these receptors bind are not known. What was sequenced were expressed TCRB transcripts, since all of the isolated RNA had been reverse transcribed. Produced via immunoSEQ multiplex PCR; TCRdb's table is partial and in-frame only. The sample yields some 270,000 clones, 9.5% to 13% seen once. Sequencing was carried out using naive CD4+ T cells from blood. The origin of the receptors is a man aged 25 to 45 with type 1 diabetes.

The CDR3 DNA is TGTGCCAGCAGCTTGGACATTAATCAGCCCCAGCATTTT. As protein: CASSLDINQPQHF. The V call is TRBV5-4, the J call TRBJ1-5, with D unclear. CDR3 size: 13 residues. V was shortened by 0 bases and J by 4 bases, with 5 bases between the two germline ends. Germline V gives CDR1 SGHNT, CDR2 YYREEE (reference sequence).

CDR3 coding DNA: TGTGCCACCAGCCTTCCCGGGACAGGGATCAATGAGCAGTTCTTC. It specifies CATSLPGTGINEQFF. J is TRBJ2-1 and V is TRBV15; the match to TRBD1 covers 9 bases. Trimming removed 5 bases from V and 6 bases from J; junction bases left unmatched: 8. The germline CDR1 and CDR2 sequences are LNHNV and YYDKDF (reference sequence). The CDR3 length is 15 residues.

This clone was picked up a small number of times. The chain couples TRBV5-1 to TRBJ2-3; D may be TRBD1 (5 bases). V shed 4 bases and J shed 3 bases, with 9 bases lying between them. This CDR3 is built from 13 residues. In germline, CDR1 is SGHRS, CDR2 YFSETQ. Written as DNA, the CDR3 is TGCGCCAGCAGCACGACAGCGACAGATACGCAGTATTTT. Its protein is CASSTTATDTQYF.